This T cell receptor (beta chain) came from a study of chemoradiotherapy in HPV16-positive cancers. The germline gives CDR1 LNHNV, CDR2 YYDKDF (reference sequence). V lost 0 bases and J 8 bases, leaving 13 bases between the germline ends. The length of the CDR3 is 14 residues. Sequencing was performed with immunoSEQ multiplex PCR; in TCRdb, only in-frame clones are kept and a portion is missing. This sample has about 17,000 clones; roughly nine tenths occur once, and the top ten carry about 14%. Over chemoradiotherapy, repertoires were sampled more than once. This specimen consisted of blood, obtained from a patient who underwent chemoradiotherapy. The receptor was derived from a human donor with HPV-associated anogenital cancer. The rearrangement links TRBV15 to TRBJ1-1; D gene unclear. The CDR3 loop is CATSRDFGLEEAFF. CDR3 nucleotide sequence: TGTGCCACCAGCAGAGATTTTGGGCTCGAAGAAGCTTTCTTT.